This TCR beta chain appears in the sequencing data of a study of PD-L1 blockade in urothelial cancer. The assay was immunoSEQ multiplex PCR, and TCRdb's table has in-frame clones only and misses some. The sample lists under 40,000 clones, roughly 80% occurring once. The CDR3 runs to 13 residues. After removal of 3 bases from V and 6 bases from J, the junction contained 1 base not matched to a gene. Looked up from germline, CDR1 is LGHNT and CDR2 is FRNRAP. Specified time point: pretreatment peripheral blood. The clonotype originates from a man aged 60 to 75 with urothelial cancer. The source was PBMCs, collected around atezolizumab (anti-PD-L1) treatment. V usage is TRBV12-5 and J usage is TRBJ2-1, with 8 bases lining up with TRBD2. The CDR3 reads CASGFAGGNEQFF. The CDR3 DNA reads TGTGCTAGTGGTTTTGCGGGAGGCAATGAGCAGTTCTTC.